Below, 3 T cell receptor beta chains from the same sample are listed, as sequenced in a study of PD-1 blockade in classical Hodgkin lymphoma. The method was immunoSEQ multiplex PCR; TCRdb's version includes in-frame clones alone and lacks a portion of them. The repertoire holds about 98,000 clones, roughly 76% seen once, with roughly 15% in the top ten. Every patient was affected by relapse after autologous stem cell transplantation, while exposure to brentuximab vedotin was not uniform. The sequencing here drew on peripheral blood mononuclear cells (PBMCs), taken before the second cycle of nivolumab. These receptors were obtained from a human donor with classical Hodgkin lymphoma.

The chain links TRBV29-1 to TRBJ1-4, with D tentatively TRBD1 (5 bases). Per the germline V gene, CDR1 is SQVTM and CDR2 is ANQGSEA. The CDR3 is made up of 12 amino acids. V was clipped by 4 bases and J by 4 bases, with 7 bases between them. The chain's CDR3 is CSVGQLNEKLFF. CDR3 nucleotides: TGCAGCGTTGGACAGCTTAATGAAAAACTGTTTTTT.

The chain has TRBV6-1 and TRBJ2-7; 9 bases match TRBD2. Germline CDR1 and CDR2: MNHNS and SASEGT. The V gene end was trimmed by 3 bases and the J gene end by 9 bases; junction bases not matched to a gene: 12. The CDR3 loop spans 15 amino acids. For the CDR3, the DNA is TGTGCCAGCAGTGATTGGCTAGCGGGACCCCTGGGGCAGTACTTC. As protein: CASSDWLAGPLGQYF.

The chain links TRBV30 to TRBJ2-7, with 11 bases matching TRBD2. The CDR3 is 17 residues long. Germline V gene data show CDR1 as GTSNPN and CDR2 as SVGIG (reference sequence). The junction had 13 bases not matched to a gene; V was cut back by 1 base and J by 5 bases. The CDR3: CAWSAGLAGGFGDEQYF. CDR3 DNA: TGTGCCTGGAGTGCCGGACTAGCGGGTGGATTCGGGGACGAGCAGTACTTC.